The rows below give T cell receptor beta chains drawn from one sample of a study of shared clonotypes between healthy human individuals. TCRdb's copy holds only in-frame clones and misses some; the assay was immunoSEQ multiplex PCR. Among some 1,900,000 clones listed, around 96% were seen once. Sample: naive CD8+ T cells sorted from blood. These receptors came from a man younger than 30 in good health. CDR3s include the opening cysteine and the closing phenylalanine or tryptophan. The order of the fields is V gene, D gene, J gene, clone size, CDR3 DNA, CDR3 protein. The D gene is left open where the match is weak. The size field is filled for only some rows; it gives once, few, many or a size class.

>TRBV7-9|.|TRBJ2-5|.
TGTGCCAGCAGCTTACGAATAGCGGTTATTCAAGAGACCCAGTACTTC
CASSLRIAVIQETQYF
>TRBV20-1|.|TRBJ2-7|.
TGCAGTGCTTATCAGGGAAACGAGCAGTACTTC
CSAYQGNEQYF
>TRBV27|.|TRBJ1-5|.
TGTGCCAGCAGTTTAAGCCGGCCCAATCAGCCCCAGCATTTT
CASSLSRPNQPQHF
>TRBV28|.|TRBJ2-7|.
TGTGCCAGCAGTTTAATGGGGGGTACCTACGAGCAGTACTTC
CASSLMGGTYEQYF
>TRBV30|.|TRBJ2-7|.
TGTGCCTGGAGTTATTTAGGGGAGCAGTACTTC
CAWSYLGEQYF
>TRBV4-3|TRBD1|TRBJ2-7|.
TGCGCCAGCAGCCAAGATGAGGGGGCTTCCTACGAGCAGTACTTC
CASSQDEGASYEQYF
>TRBV27|.|TRBJ2-7|.
TGTGCCAGCAGCGCTGGCCCTGGGACAAGCTCCTACGAGCAGTACTTC
CASSAGPGTSSYEQYF
>TRBV30|.|TRBJ1-1|once
TGTGCCTGGACGCAGGGCAACACTGAAGCTTTCTTT
CAWTQGNTEAFF
>TRBV28|TRBD1|TRBJ1-2|.
TGTGCCAGTAGACAGGGCGAGGAGAACTATGGCTACACCTTC
CASRQGEENYGYTF
>TRBV15|.|TRBJ2-7|.
TGTGCCACCAGCAACCCAGCCGCCTACGAGCAGTACTTC
CATSNPAAYEQYF
>TRBV10-3|.|TRBJ2-7|.
TGTGCCATCAGTGAGTCGGTCAGAAGCTCCTACGAGCAGTACTTC
CAISESVRSSYEQYF
>TRBV6-1|.|TRBJ1-2|.
TGTGCCAGCAGTGTCAGGGGTTTAGAAGCTAACTATGGCTACACCTTC
CASSVRGLEANYGYTF
>TRBV28|.|TRBJ2-7|.
TGTGCCAGCACTGAGAGGAGGGCTTCTTCCTACGAGCAGTACTTC
CASTERRASSYEQYF
>TRBV25-1|TRBD1|TRBJ1-1|.
TGTGCCAGCACCTACAGGGGGTTAGACACTGAAGCTTTCTTT
CASTYRGLDTEAFF
>TRBV25-1|.|TRBJ2-3|.
TGTGCCAGCAGTGACGGAGCTAGCACAGATACGCAGTATTTT
CASSDGASTDTQYF
>TRBV15|TRBD1|TRBJ1-3|once
TGTGCCACCAGCAGAGTGGGAGCGGGACAGGGGGAAGCTGGAAACACCATATATTTT
CATSRVGAGQGEAGNTIYF
>TRBV29-1|.|TRBJ1-2|few
TGCAGCGTTGACGGAGTTAACTATGGCTACACCTTC
CSVDGVNYGYTF
>TRBV29-1|.|TRBJ2-3|.
TGCAGCGTTGAAGATGGTGGGCGTACCCGGGGCACAGATACGCAGTATTTT
CSVEDGGRTRGTDTQYF
>TRBV4-1|.|TRBJ2-7|.
TGCGCCAGCAGCCAACTAGCGTCAAACTACGAGCAGTACTTC
CASSQLASNYEQYF
>TRBV6-1|.|TRBJ2-2|.
TGTGCCAGCAGTGACTCCTGGGAGCTGTTTTTT
CASSDSWELFF
>TRBV19|.|TRBJ2-7|.
TGTGCCAGTAGTCCCTCAGCCTCCTACGAGCAGTACTTC
CASSPSASYEQYF
>TRBV10-3|.|TRBJ1-2|.
TGTGCCATCAGTGAGTCAACAAGACCCACTAACTATGGCTACACCTTC
CAISESTRPTNYGYTF
>TRBV7-9|.|TRBJ1-1|.
TGTGCCAGCAGCCCCCCTTGGGAGAACACTGAAGCTTTCTTT
CASSPPWENTEAFF
>TRBV11-2|TRBD1|TRBJ2-5|.
TGTGCCAGCAGCGGCCGGGACAGGGGGCAAGAGACCCAGTACTTC
CASSGRDRGQETQYF
>TRBV9|TRBD2|TRBJ2-1|.
TGTGCCAGCAGCGCCGGACTAGCGGGGAAAGGAAGCTCCTACAATGAGCAGTTCTTC
CASSAGLAGKGSSYNEQFF
>TRBV28|.|TRBJ1-3|.
TGTGCCAGCAGCCCTGGAAACACCATATATTTT
CASSPGNTIYF
>TRBV6-5|.|TRBJ1-4|.
TGTGCCAGCAGTTACGGCCAGAATGAAAAACTGTTTTTT
CASSYGQNEKLFF
>TRBV7-7|TRBD2|TRBJ2-1|.
TGTGCTAGCAGCTTAGCGGGAATGAATGAGCAGTTCTTC
CASSLAGMNEQFF
>TRBV15|.|TRBJ1-4|.
TGTGCCACCAGCAGGTTGACAAGCTATGATGAAAAACTGTTTTTT
CATSRLTSYDEKLFF
>TRBV13|.|TRBJ2-7|.
TGTGCCAGCAGCAAAGACAGACTTACCTACGAGCAGTACTTC
CASSKDRLTYEQYF
>TRBV4-1|TRBD1|TRBJ2-1|.
TGCGCCAGCAGCTACCGGGGACAGAGCAATGAGCAGTTCTTC
CASSYRGQSNEQFF
>TRBV7-9|.|TRBJ2-7|.
TGTGCCAGCAGCCTCATACCTGCCTACGAGCAGTACTTC
CASSLIPAYEQYF
>TRBV21-1|.|TRBJ2-7|.
TGTGCCAGCAGCATGACACAAAAGGGGTCCTACGAGCAGTACTTC
CASSMTQKGSYEQYF
>TRBV9|.|TRBJ2-1|.
TGTGCCAGCAGCCCCGAGCTCCCCCCCTACAATGAGCAGTTCTTC
CASSPELPPYNEQFF
>TRBV2|TRBD2|TRBJ2-4|.
TGTGCCAGCAGTGAACTGCTAGCGGGTCAAAACATTCAGTACTTC
CASSELLAGQNIQYF
>TRBV2|.|TRBJ2-7|.
TGTGCCAGCAGTGAAGATTCTTTCCTGGTGGCGGCCCGCTCCTACGAGCAGTACTTC
CASSEDSFLVAARSYEQYF
>TRBV6-1|.|TRBJ2-2|.
TGTGCCAGCAGTGAATTGAGCAGGGCGGGGAACGGGGAGCTGTTTTTT
CASSELSRAGNGELFF
>TRBV29-1|TRBD1|TRBJ2-1|.
TGCAGCGTTGAAGTCGGACAGGGGAATGAGCAGTTCTTC
CSVEVGQGNEQFF
>TRBV27|.|TRBJ1-2|few
TGTGCCGTCCTGGCAGAAAACAACGGCTACACCTTC
CAVLAENNGYTF
>TRBV30|TRBD1|TRBJ1-5|.
TGTGCCTGGAGTGTACCTGGGACAGTAAATCAGCCCCAGCATTTT
CAWSVPGTVNQPQHF
>TRBV6-5|TRBD1|TRBJ2-5|.
TGTGCCAGCAGTTCTTTCCTACAGGGGCGGGAGACCCAGTACTTC
CASSSFLQGRETQYF
>TRBV27|TRBD2|TRBJ2-2|.
TGTGCCAGCACCAAGACTAGCGGGGGCACCGGGGAGCTGTTTTTT
CASTKTSGGTGELFF
>TRBV7-9|TRBD2|TRBJ2-3|.
TGTGCCAGCAGCAAACTAGCGGATACGCAGTATTTT
CASSKLADTQYF
>TRBV5-6|TRBD1|TRBJ1-1|.
TGTGCCAGCAGCTTGGCGGGAGGCAGGGGGCCTGAAGCTTTCTTT
CASSLAGGRGPEAFF
>TRBV5-4|.|TRBJ2-7|.
TGTGCCAGCAGCTTGGGGGCAGGCTACGAGCAGTACTTC
CASSLGAGYEQYF
>TRBV5-4|.|TRBJ1-1|once
TGTGCCAGCAGCTTGGTAGGGGAGGGGACTGAAGCTTTCTTT
CASSLVGEGTEAFF
>TRBV6-1|.|TRBJ2-2|.
TGTGCCAGCAGTCGGCCATTCGGATCCGGGGAGCTGTTTTTT
CASSRPFGSGELFF
>TRBV27|TRBD1|TRBJ2-2|.
TGTGCCAGCAGTAGACAGGGGGTTACCGGGGAGCTGTTTTTT
CASSRQGVTGELFF
>TRBV5-6|TRBD1|TRBJ2-7|.
TGTGCCAGCAGCTTTGAGGACAGGGGGCCCTACGAGCAGTACTTC
CASSFEDRGPYEQYF
>TRBV19|.|TRBJ2-1|.
TGTGCCAGTAGTATCGGAGGCGGTGAGCAGTTCTTC
CASSIGGGEQFF
>TRBV5-4|TRBD1|TRBJ2-2|.
TGTGCCAGCGGACGACGGGGACAGGGAGTTTTGGAAAACACCGGGGAGCTGTTTTTT
CASGRRGQGVLENTGELFF
>TRBV5-6|.|TRBJ2-7|.
TGTGCCAGCAGCCCTCCGGGAGGCGCCGGGACAGCTTCCTACGAGCAGTACTTC
CASSPPGGAGTASYEQYF
>TRBV7-9|.|TRBJ2-2|.
TGTGCCAGCAGCCCGCCGGGGGAGCTGTTTTTT
CASSPPGELFF